A single sample gave rise to the 10 T cell receptor beta chains below, sequenced in a study of type 1 regulatory T cells. MiXCR was run by TCRdb on the reads, yielding one entry per CDR3 protein. The data contain around 69,000 distinct CDR3 sequences, about 60% of them singletons. Antigen specificity for these receptors is unknown. Sequenced input: cultured T cells, either the whole culture or a sorted T cell fraction (not recorded which). Subset of the sample: Tr1-enriched cell product generated in vitro against host alloantigens. Receptor source: a human donor in good health.

Of note for this clonotype: Mismatch with germline at one junction end may stem from a read error. The rearrangement links TRBV6-1 to TRBJ2-7, with 14 nucleotides matching TRBD2. Looked up from germline, CDR1 is MNHNS and CDR2 is SASEGT. The CDR3 loop spans 13 amino acids. The CDR3 spells CASSVQGLAGAVF. The CDR3 bases are TGTGCCAGCAGTGTACAGGGACTAGCGGGGGCCGTCTTC.

The genes are TRBV11-2 and TRBJ1-1, with a tentative D call TRBD1 (5 bases). Germline V gene sequence: CDR1 SGHAT, CDR2 FQNNGV. There are 16 residues in the CDR3. The ends were cut back, 5 bases at V and 1 base at J, with 17 bases in the middle. DNA for the CDR3: TGTGCCAGCAGCCCCCAGGGAGGAGGAGCGAACACTGAAGCTTTCTTT. Translating gives CASSPQGGGANTEAFF.

CDR3 amino acids: CSARKGEAYNSPLHF. CDR3 nucleotides: TGCAGTGCTAGGAAAGGGGAGGCGTATAATTCACCCCTCCACTTT. The chain has TRBV20-1 and TRBJ1-6; TRBD1 is a possible D gene (5 bases). V lost 3 bases and J lost 4, with 13 bases in between. The CDR3 is 15 amino acids. The germline V gene encodes CDR1 DFQATT and CDR2 SNEGSKA (reference sequence).

The chain joins TRBV6-5 to TRBJ2-2; the D gene is possibly TRBD1 (6 bases). The CDR3 spans 14 residues. Germline V CDR1 and CDR2: MNHEY, SVGAGI. V lost 6 bases to trimming and J lost 6 bases, with 14 bases between them. CDR3 amino acids: CASRTKQGAGELFF. CDR3 DNA sequence: TGTGCCAGCAGGACCAAACAGGGCGCCGGGGAGCTGTTTTTT.

J is TRBJ2-1 and V is TRBV3-1, with 11 bases aligning to TRBD2. This CDR3 is built from 14 residues. Germline values: CDR1 LGHDT, CDR2 YNNKEL (reference sequence). Trimming removed 3 bases from V and 8 bases from J; junction bases left unmatched: 3. CDR3 sequence: CASSQTSGTHEQFF. Written as DNA, the CDR3 is TGTGCCAGCAGCCAGACTAGCGGGACCCATGAGCAGTTCTTC.

This CDR3 reads CASSGVDEQFF. CDR3 DNA sequence: TGTGCCAGCAGCGGCGTGGATGAGCAGTTCTTC. This chain links TRBV11-2 with TRBJ2-1; D remains unclear. Germline CDR1 reads SGHAT; CDR2 reads FQNNGV. V lost 5 bases to trimming and J lost 8 bases, with 7 bases between them. CDR3 length: 11 amino acids.

V gene TRBV6-2 or TRBV6-3 combines with J gene TRBJ2-4, with 8 bases lining up with TRBD1. CDR1 and CDR2 from the germline V gene are MNHEY and SVGEGT. There are 14 residues in the CDR3. Trimming removed 8 bases from V and 5 bases from J; junction bases left unmatched: 8. The CDR3 is CASGDRRIENIQYF. The CDR3 DNA reads as TGTGCCAGCGGGGACAGGAGGATAGAAAACATTCAGTACTTC.

The chain joins TRBV20-1 to TRBJ2-5, with TRBD2 identical over 9 bases. The CDR3 runs 13 residues. V dropped 2 bases and J dropped 5; count of bases not matched to a gene: 3. CDR1 DFQATT and CDR2 SNEGSKA come from the germline V gene (reference sequence). CDR3 residues: CSARSTSGETQYF. DNA of the CDR3: TGCAGTGCTAGATCAACTAGCGGGGAGACCCAGTACTTC.

The J gene is TRBJ2-5, the V gene TRBV9; weak D call: TRBD2 (6 bases). The CDR3 is 17 amino acids. Germline CDR1 is SGDLS and CDR2 is YYNGEE. Trimming shortened V by 3 bases and J by 3 bases, and 21 bases separated the two germline ends. CDR3: CASSARGSQDLKETQYF. CDR3 coding DNA: TGTGCCAGCAGCGCCCGGGGGAGCCAGGATCTTAAAGAGACCCAGTACTTC.

This clonotype was recorded once. The J gene is TRBJ2-5, the V gene TRBV7-9, with 11 positions matching TRBD2. Germline V CDR1 and CDR2: SEHNR, FQNEAQ (reference sequence). The V gene end was trimmed by 5 bases and the J gene end by 5 bases; junction bases not matched to a gene: 7. The CDR3 runs 15 residues. The CDR3 bases are TGTGCCAGCAGCCTTTTGACTAGCGGGAAGGAGACCCAGTACTTC. This gives the protein CASSLLTSGKETQYF.